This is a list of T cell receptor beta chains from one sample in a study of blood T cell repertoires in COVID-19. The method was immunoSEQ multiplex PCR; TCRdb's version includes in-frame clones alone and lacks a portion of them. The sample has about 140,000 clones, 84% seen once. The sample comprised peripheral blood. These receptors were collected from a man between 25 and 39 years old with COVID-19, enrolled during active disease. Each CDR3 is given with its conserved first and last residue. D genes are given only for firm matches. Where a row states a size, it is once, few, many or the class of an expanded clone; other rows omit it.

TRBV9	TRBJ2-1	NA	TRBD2	CASSVLGLADYNEQFF	TGTGCCAGCAGCGTGTTGGGACTAGCGGACTACAATGAGCAGTTCTTC
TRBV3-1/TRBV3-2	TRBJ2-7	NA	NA	CASSQRDYEQYF	TGTGCCAGCAGCCAGAGGGACTACGAGCAGTACTTC
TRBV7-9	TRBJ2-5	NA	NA	CASSFPGEKTETQYF	TGTGCCAGCAGCTTCCCGGGAGAGAAAACAGAGACCCAGTACTTC
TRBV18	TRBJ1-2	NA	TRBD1	CASSPGQGTYGYTF	TGTGCCAGCTCACCTGGACAGGGAACCTATGGCTACACCTTC
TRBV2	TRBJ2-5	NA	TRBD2	CASTQWPSGRYAGQETQYF	TGTGCCAGCACCCAATGGCCTAGCGGGAGATACGCGGGTCAAGAGACCCAGTACTTC
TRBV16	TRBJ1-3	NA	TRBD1	CASSPGQFSSGNTIYF	TGTGCCAGCAGCCCGGGACAGTTCAGCTCTGGAAACACCATATATTTT
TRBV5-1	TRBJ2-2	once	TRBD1	CASSPRQGTGELFF	TGCGCCAGCAGCCCCCGACAGGGAACCGGGGAGCTGTTTTTT
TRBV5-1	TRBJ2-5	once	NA	CASSNPGQLETQYF	TGCGCCAGCAGTAATCCGGGACAACTGGAGACCCAGTACTTC
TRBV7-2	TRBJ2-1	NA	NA	CASSLDLYNEQFF	TGTGCCAGCAGCTTAGATCTGTACAATGAGCAGTTCTTC
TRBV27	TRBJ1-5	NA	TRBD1	CASILPHRGRHQPQHF	TGTGCCAGCATCCTCCCCCACAGGGGGCGGCATCAGCCCCAGCATTTT
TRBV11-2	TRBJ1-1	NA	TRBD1	CASSVTGVTTEAFF	TGTGCCAGCAGCGTAACAGGGGTTACCACTGAAGCTTTCTTT
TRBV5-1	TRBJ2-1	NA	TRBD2	CASPFELAGVYEQFF	TGCGCCAGCCCATTCGAACTAGCGGGAGTCTATGAGCAGTTCTTC
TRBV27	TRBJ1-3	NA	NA	CASRPTGSGNTIYF	TGTGCCAGCAGGCCCACAGGGTCTGGAAACACCATATATTTT
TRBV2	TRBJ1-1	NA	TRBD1	CASTRDRGPTEAFF	TGTGCCAGCACCCGGGACAGGGGGCCCACTGAAGCTTTCTTT
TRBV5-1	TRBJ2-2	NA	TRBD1	CASSQSGTAFTGELFF	TGCGCCAGCAGCCAGTCTGGGACAGCATTCACCGGGGAGCTGTTTTTT
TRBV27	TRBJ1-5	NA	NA	CASRQGSNQPQHF	TGTGCCAGCCGGCAGGGAAGCAATCAGCCCCAGCATTTT
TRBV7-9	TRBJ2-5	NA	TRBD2	CASSLYGAGAQETQYF	TGTGCCAGCAGCCTCTACGGTGCGGGAGCCCAAGAGACCCAGTACTTC
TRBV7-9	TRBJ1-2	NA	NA	CASSPGLYGYTF	TGTGCCAGCAGCCCAGGACTCTATGGCTACACCTTC
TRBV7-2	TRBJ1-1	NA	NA	CASSLVQVNTEAFF	TGTGCCAGCAGCTTAGTTCAGGTTAACACTGAAGCTTTCTTT
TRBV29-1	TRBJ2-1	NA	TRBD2	CSVVRLADNEQFF	TGCAGCGTTGTGCGGCTAGCGGACAATGAGCAGTTCTTC
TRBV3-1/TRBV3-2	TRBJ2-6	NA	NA	CASSPDSPGANVLTF	TGTGCCAGCAGCCCTGACTCTCCTGGGGCCAACGTCCTGACTTTC
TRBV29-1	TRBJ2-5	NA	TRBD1	CSGPRDRGLEGSETQYF	TGCAGCGGCCCCCGGGACAGGGGGCTTGAAGGATCGGAGACCCAGTACTTC
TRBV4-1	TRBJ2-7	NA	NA	CASSTTPTNREQYF	TGCGCCAGCAGCACAACGCCGACCAACAGGGAGCAGTACTTC